The entry below gives a single T cell receptor beta chain sequence along with its context. The germline CDR1 and CDR2 sequences are SGHTA and FQGNSA. The CDR3 sequence is 15 residues long. This specimen belongs to a study of tumor-infiltrating lymphocytes in oesophageal squamous cell carcinoma. One entry per CDR3 protein results from TCRdb running MiXCR on the PCR reads. The sample holds about 10,000 distinct CDR3 sequences, roughly 60% seen once. The receptor's source is a male donor with esophageal squamous cell carcinoma. The chain couples TRBV7-2 to TRBJ2-4; 8 bases are a match to TRBD1. The better agreement between TRBJ2-7 and the DNA end casts doubt on the J call. The sequenced material came from esophageal tumor tissue. The CDR3 DNA reads TGTGCCAGCAGCAGATGGGACAGGCCCTCCTACGAGCAGTACTTC. Protein: CASSRWDRPSYEQYF.